The clone carrying this T cell receptor (beta chain) was detected once. Its specificity is not known. The CDR3 contains 17 residues. Trimming cost V 2 bases and J 3 bases; bases outside gene matches: 8. Germline V lookup: CDR1 SEHNR, CDR2 FQNEAQ (reference sequence). When replicate PCRs were run on sorted subsets, they used about 200 ng DNA, 30,000 to 35,000 T cell genomes. The method was immunoSEQ multiplex PCR; TCRdb's version includes in-frame clones alone and lacks a portion of them. The sample includes 2 million to 3 million clones, more than 85% of them seen just once. This entry is derived from a study of shared clonotypes between healthy human individuals. The study, taken as a whole, reports: Unshared clonotypes carried lower generation probabilities than those common to all four donors.

Source material: naive CD4+ T cells from PBMCs. Specified subset: CD45RA+ positively selected. The V gene is TRBV7-9, the J gene TRBJ2-3; 10 bases align to TRBD2. This TCR derives from a man aged 18-30 years in good health. Some clones in this sample may be carry-over from other donors' samples. CDR3 protein: CASSLPLGLAKTDTQYF. The CDR3 DNA reads TGTGCCAGCAGCTTACCTCTGGGACTAGCGAAAACAGATACGCAGTATTTT.